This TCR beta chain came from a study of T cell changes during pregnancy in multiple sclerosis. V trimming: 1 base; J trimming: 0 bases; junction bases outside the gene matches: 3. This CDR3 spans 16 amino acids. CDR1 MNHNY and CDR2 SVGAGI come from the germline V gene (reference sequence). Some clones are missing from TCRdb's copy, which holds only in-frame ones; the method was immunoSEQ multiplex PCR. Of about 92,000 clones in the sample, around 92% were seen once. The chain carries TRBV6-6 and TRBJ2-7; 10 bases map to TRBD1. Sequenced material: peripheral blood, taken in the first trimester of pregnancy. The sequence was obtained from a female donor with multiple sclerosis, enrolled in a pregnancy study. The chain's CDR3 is CASSYFDRGPSYEQYF. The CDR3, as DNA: TGTGCCAGCAGTTACTTTGACAGGGGGCCCTCCTACGAGCAGTACTTC.